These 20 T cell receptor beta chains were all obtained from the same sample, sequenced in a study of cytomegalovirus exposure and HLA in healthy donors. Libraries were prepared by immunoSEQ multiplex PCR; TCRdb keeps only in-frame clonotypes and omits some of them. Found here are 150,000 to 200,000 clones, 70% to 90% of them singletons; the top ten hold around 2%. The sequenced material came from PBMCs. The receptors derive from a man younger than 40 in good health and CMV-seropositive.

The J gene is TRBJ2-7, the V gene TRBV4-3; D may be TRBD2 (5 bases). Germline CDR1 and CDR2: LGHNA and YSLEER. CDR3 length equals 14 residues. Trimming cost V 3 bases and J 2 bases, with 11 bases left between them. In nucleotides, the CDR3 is TGCGCCAGCAGCCAGGACGGGGATCCCTACGAGCAGTACTTC. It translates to CASSQDGDPYEQYF.

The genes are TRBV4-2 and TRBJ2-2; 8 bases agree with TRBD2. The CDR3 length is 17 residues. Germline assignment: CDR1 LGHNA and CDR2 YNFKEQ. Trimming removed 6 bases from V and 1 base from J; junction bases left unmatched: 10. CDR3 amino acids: CASRREAGAMNTGELFF. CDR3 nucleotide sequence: TGTGCCAGCAGGCGGGAGGCGGGGGCCATGAACACCGGGGAGCTGTTTTTT.

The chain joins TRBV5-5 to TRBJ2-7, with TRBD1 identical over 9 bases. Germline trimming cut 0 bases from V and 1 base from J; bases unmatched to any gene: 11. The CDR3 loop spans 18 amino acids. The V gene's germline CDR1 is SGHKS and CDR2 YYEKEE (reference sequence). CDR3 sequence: CASSLAKYGQGLSYEQYF. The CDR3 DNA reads TGTGCCAGCAGCTTGGCCAAATACGGACAGGGGTTATCCTACGAGCAGTACTTC. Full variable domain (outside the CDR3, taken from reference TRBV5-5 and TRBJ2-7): DAGVTQSPTHLIKTRGQQVTLRCSPISGHKSVSWYQQVLGQGPQFIFQYYEKEERGRGNFPDRFSARQFPNYSSELNVNALLLGDSALYLCASSLAKYGQGLSYEQYFGPGTRLTVT.

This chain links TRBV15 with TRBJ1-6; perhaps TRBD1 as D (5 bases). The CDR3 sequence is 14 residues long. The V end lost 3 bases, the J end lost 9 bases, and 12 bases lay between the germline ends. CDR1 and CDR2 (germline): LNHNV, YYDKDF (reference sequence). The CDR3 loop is CATSSFTGASPLHF. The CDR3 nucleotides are TGTGCCACCAGCAGCTTTACAGGAGCTTCACCCCTCCACTTT.

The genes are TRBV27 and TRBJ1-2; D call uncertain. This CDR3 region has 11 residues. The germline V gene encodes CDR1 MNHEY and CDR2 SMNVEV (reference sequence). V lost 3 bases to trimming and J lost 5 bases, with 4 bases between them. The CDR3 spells CASSFGYGYTF. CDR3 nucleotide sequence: TGTGCCAGCAGTTTCGGGTATGGCTACACCTTC.

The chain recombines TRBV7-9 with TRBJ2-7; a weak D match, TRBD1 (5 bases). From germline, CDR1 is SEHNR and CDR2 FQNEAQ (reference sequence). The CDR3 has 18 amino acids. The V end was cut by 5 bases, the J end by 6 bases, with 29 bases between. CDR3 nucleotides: TGTGCCAGCAGCCCCCCCACCCCCACGGCCGGGCAGGGTCTCGAGCAGTACTTC. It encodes CASSPPTPTAGQGLEQYF.

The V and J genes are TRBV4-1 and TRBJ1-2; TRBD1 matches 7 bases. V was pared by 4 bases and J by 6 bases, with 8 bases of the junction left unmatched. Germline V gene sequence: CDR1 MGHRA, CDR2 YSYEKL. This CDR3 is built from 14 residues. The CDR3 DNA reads TGCGCCAGCAGCCCCCGTGGGCAGGGGGATGGCTACACCTTC. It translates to CASSPRGQGDGYTF.

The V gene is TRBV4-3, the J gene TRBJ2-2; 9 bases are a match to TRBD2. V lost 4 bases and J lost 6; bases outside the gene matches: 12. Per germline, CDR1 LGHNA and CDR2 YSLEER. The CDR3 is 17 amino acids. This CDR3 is CASSPLPGLALAGELFF. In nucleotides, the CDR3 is TGCGCCAGCAGCCCACTGCCCGGACTAGCGCTCGCCGGGGAGCTGTTTTTT.

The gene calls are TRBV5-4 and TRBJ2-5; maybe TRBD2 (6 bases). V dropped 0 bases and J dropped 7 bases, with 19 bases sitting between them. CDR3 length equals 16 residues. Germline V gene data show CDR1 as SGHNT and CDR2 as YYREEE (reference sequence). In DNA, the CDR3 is TGTGCCAGCAGCTTGGCCGGGGCTAGCGCGGGTCGGACCCAGTACTTC. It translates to CASSLAGASAGRTQYF. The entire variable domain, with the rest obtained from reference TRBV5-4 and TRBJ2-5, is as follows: ETGVTQSPTHLIKTRGQQVTLRCSSQSGHNTVSWYQQALGQGPQFIFQYYREEENGRGNFPPRFSGLQFPNYSSELNVNALELDDSALYLCASSLAGASAGRTQYFGPGTRLLVL.

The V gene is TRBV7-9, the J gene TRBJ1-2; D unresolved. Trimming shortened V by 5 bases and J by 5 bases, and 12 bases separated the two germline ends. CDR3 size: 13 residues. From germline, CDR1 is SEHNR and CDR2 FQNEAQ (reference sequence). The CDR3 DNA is TGTGCCAGCAGCCCTGACACCTTTTATGGCTACACCTTC. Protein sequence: CASSPDTFYGYTF.

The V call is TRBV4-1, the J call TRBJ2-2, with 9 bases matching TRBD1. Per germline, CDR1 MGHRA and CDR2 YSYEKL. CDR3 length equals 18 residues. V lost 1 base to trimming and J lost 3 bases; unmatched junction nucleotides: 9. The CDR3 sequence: CASSQGYTGTGYTGELFF. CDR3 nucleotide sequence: TGCGCCAGCAGCCAAGGTTACACCGGGACAGGGTACACCGGGGAGCTGTTTTTT.

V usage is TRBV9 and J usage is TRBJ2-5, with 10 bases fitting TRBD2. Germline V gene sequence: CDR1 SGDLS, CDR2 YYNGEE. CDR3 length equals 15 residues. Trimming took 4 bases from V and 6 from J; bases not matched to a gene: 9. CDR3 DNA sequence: TGTGCCAGCAGCATAGCGGGGGGCGGGCCACAGACCCAGTACTTC. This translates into CASSIAGGGPQTQYF.

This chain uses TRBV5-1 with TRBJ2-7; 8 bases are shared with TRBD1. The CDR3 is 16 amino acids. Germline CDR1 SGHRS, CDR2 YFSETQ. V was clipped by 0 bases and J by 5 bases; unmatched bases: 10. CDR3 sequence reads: CASSLEPQGAIHEQYF. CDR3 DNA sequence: TGCGCCAGCAGCTTGGAGCCTCAGGGGGCGATCCACGAGCAGTACTTC.

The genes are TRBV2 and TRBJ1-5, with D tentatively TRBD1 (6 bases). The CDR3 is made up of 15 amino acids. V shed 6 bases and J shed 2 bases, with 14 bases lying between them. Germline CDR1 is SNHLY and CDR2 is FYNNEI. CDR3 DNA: TGTGCCAGCAGGAGGCAGGGGTCCGGCAATCAGCCCCAGCATTTT. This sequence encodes CASRRQGSGNQPQHF.

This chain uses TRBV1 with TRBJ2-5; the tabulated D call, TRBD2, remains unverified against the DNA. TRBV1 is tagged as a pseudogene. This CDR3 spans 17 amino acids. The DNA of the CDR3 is TGCACCAGCAGCCAAAGATTGCGAGGTGGAGGGGTGGAGACCCAGTACTTC. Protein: CTSSQRLRGGGVETQYF.

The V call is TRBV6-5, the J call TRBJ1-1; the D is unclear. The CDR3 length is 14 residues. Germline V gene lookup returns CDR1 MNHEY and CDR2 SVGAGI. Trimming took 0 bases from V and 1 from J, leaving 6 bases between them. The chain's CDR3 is CASSYSKRNTEAFF. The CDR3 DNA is TGTGCCAGCAGTTACTCTAAGAGGAACACTGAAGCTTTCTTT.

CDR3 bases: TGCGCCAGCAGCCAAGACAGTTCGAACACTGAAGCTTTCTTT. Translation: CASSQDSSNTEAFF. J is TRBJ1-1 and V is TRBV4-3; D unclear. The CDR3 contains 14 residues. The germline gives CDR1 LGHNA, CDR2 YSLEER. V shed 0 bases and J shed 1 base, with 6 bases lying between them.

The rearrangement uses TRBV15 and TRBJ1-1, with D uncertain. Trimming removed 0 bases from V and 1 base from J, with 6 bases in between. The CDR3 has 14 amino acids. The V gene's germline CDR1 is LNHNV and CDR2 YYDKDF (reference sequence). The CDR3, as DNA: TGTGCCACCAGCAGAGATCGGAGGAACACTGAAGCTTTCTTT. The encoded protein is CATSRDRRNTEAFF.

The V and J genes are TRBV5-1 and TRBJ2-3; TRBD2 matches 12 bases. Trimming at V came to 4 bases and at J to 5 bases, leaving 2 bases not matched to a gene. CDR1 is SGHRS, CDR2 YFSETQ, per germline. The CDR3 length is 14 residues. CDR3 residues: CASSPGLAGDTQYF. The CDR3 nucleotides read TGCGCCAGCAGCCCGGGACTAGCGGGAGATACGCAGTATTTT.

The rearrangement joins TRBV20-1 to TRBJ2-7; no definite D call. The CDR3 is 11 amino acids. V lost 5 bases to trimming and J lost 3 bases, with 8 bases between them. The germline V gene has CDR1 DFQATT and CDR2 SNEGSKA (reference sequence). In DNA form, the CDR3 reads TGCAGTGCTCAAGAGCACTACGAGCAGTACTTC. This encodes CSAQEHYEQYF.